These 28 T cell receptor beta chains came from one sample sequenced in a study of T cell responses to AZD1222 COVID-19 vaccine. This table comes from immunoSEQ multiplex PCR, and its TCRdb copy is limited to in-frame clones, with some not included. The sample shows around 84,000 clones, roughly 86% of them seen only once. Sequenced material: peripheral blood, taken on day 0 of AZD1222 vaccination. These receptors all stem from an adult in good health.

The chain couples TRBV27 to TRBJ2-7; D gene uncertain. This CDR3 has 13 amino acids. Trimming removed 1 base at V and 3 bases at J, with 7 bases between. Germline loops: CDR1 MNHEY, CDR2 SMNVEV (reference sequence). The DNA of the CDR3 is TGTGCCAGCAGTTTATTACCGGTCTACGAGCAGTACTTC. Residues: CASSLLPVYEQYF.

This CDR3 reads CASSQMGGGGETQYF. CDR3 bases: TGCGCCAGCAGCCAGATGGGAGGGGGCGGGGAGACCCAGTACTTC. The rearrangement uses TRBV4-3 and TRBJ2-5; D might be TRBD1 or TRBD2, each matching 7 bases. The CDR3 is 15 residues long. Germline loops: CDR1 LGHNA, CDR2 YSLEER. Trimming stripped 3 bases from V and 5 bases from J, with 16 bases between.

The chain has TRBV3-1 (or the pseudogene TRBV3-2) and TRBJ1-6, with D uncertain. V lost 0 bases and J 10 bases, leaving 10 bases between the germline ends. The CDR3 totals 14 residues. The germline V gene has CDR1 LGHDT and CDR2 YNNKEL (reference sequence). The CDR3 DNA is TGTGCCAGCAGCCAAGAGGTCGACGGGTCACCCCTCCACTTT. It specifies CASSQEVDGSPLHF.

The rearrangement joins TRBV6-5 to TRBJ2-7; TRBD2 matches 14 bases. The CDR3 is 16 amino acids. From germline, CDR1 is MNHEY and CDR2 SVGAGI. V was pared by 0 bases and J by 5 bases, with 3 bases of the junction left unmatched. Here the CDR3 reads CASSYSGTSGRNEQYF. CDR3 nucleotides: TGTGCCAGCAGTTACTCCGGGACTAGCGGGAGAAACGAGCAGTACTTC.

This rearrangement joins TRBV21-1 to TRBJ2-3. TRBV21-1 is a documented pseudogene. The CDR3 is 17 residues long. CDR3: CASSRGPTSSSTDTQYF. CDR3 sequence (DNA): TGTGCCAGCAGCCGGGGGCCCACTTCCTCTAGCACAGATACGCAGTATTTT.

The chain combines TRBV4-2 with TRBJ2-1, with TRBD2 as a possible D gene (5 bases). Germline-derived CDR1 and CDR2 are LGHNA and YNFKEQ. Between the trimmed V and J ends, which lost 6 bases and 0 bases, there was a span of 18 bases. This CDR3 has 17 residues. The DNA of the CDR3 is TGTGCCAGCAGTATGGGTTCTAGCATGAGCTCCTACAATGAGCAGTTCTTC. Its translation: CASSMGSSMSSYNEQFF.

J is TRBJ1-2 and V is TRBV7-9; D not certain. The germline V gene encodes CDR1 SEHNR and CDR2 FQNEAQ (reference sequence). The CDR3 totals 13 residues. The ends were cut back, 3 bases at V and 10 bases at J, with 15 bases in the middle. The chain's CDR3 is CASSFTGEMDYTF. The CDR3 coding sequence is TGTGCCAGCAGCTTTACCGGGGAAATGGACTACACCTTC.

This chain connects TRBV4-1 to TRBJ1-3, with unresolved D. This CDR3 contains 16 residues. The germline gives CDR1 MGHRA, CDR2 YSYEKL. V lost 3 bases, J lost 3 bases, and 15 bases lay in between. The DNA of the CDR3 is TGCGCCAGCAGCCAGTCACGAGGGAAGAGTGGAAACACCATATATTTT. Its protein is CASSQSRGKSGNTIYF.

The chain combines TRBV19 with TRBJ2-2, with a possible D match to TRBD1 (6 bases). The V end was cut by 3 bases, the J end by 3 bases, with 11 bases between. The CDR3 loop spans 15 amino acids. Germline assignment: CDR1 LNHDA and CDR2 SQIVND (reference sequence). The CDR3 DNA sequence: TGTGCCAGTAGTATGTCTAGGGGGTACACCGGGGAGCTGTTTTTT. Translating it yields CASSMSRGYTGELFF. The complete variable domain, with remaining parts taken from reference TRBV19 and TRBJ2-2, reads DGGITQSPKYLFRKEGQNVTLSCEQNLNHDAMYWYRQDPGQGLRLIYYSQIVNDFQKGDIAEGYSVSREKKESFPLTVTSAQKNPTAFYLCASSMSRGYTGELFFGEGSRLTVL.

V is TRBV5-1 and J is TRBJ2-7; D unresolved. The CDR3 runs to 16 residues. From germline, CDR1 is SGHRS and CDR2 YFSETQ. The germline V and J ends were trimmed by 0 bases and 3 bases, with 16 bases remaining between them. The CDR3 loop is CASSLALGQRGYEQYF. DNA of the CDR3: TGCGCCAGCAGCTTGGCTTTAGGCCAAAGAGGCTACGAGCAGTACTTC.

This sequence joins TRBV3-1 (or the pseudogene TRBV3-2) and TRBJ1-6, with D perhaps TRBD1 (6 bases). The length of the CDR3 is 15 residues. Germline V lookup: CDR1 LGHDT, CDR2 YNNKEL (reference sequence). V gave up 3 bases and J gave up 3 bases, with 9 bases separating them. DNA for the CDR3: TGTGCCAGCAGCCACAAGGACAGCTATAATTCACCCCTCCACTTT. It specifies CASSHKDSYNSPLHF.

The chain couples TRBV7-2 to TRBJ2-6, with D perhaps TRBD1 (7 bases). This CDR3 is 18 amino acids long. Deletions cut 5 bases from V and 0 bases from J, with 17 bases between. CDR1 is SGHTA and CDR2 is FQGNSA in the germline V gene. The CDR3 here is CASSPRGVRNSGANVLTF. In DNA, the CDR3 is TGTGCCAGCAGCCCCAGGGGGGTGAGAAACTCTGGGGCCAACGTCCTGACTTTC.

The CDR3 nucleotides read TGTGCCAGCAGTCAGGGGGCCGCTAACTATGGCTACACCTTC. Its protein product is CASSQGAANYGYTF. The chain employs TRBV3-1 (or the pseudogene TRBV3-2) and TRBJ1-2; TRBD1 aligns across 8 bases. Looked up from germline, CDR1 is LGHDT and CDR2 is YNNKEL (reference sequence). The CDR3 covers 14 residues. V lost 6 bases and J lost 0; bases outside the gene matches: 3.

The chain has TRBV7-2 and TRBJ2-7, with 7 nucleotides matching TRBD2. Trimming took 4 bases from V and 3 from J; bases not matched to a gene: 9. This CDR3 comprises 15 residues. Germline V gene data show CDR1 as SGHTA and CDR2 as FQGNSA. The CDR3 DNA follows: TGTGCCAGCAGCTATAAGCGGGAAGCCCACTACGAGCAGTACTTC. Residues: CASSYKREAHYEQYF.

This sequence joins TRBV29-1 and TRBJ2-4; perhaps TRBD1 as D (5 bases). The CDR3 runs 12 residues. V lost 7 bases and J lost 4, with 11 bases in between. Germline CDR1 is SQVTM and CDR2 is ANQGSEA. The CDR3 here is CSAKAGKNIQYF. In DNA form, the CDR3 reads TGCAGCGCGAAGGCAGGGAAAAACATTCAGTACTTC.

The gene calls are TRBV30 and TRBJ1-5; the D gene is possibly TRBD1 (5 bases). The ends were cut back, 5 bases at V and 2 bases at J, with 10 bases in the middle. This CDR3 is built from 13 residues. The germline gives CDR1 GTSNPN, CDR2 SVGIG (reference sequence). The CDR3 loop is CAWGRAGNQPQHF. CDR3 coding DNA: TGTGCCTGGGGCAGGGCCGGCAATCAGCCCCAGCATTTT.

The V gene is TRBV7-2, the J gene TRBJ2-7, with 7 bases that match TRBD1. This CDR3 region has 13 residues. V trimming: 6 bases; J trimming: 1 base; junction bases outside the gene matches: 3. CDR1 is SGHTA, CDR2 FQGNSA, per germline. For the CDR3, the DNA is TGTGCCAGCAGTAGACAGGGATCCTACGAGCAGTACTTC. This gives the protein CASSRQGSYEQYF.

The rearrangement uses TRBV28 and TRBJ1-6; D is uncertain. From germline, CDR1 is MDHEN and CDR2 SYDVKM. This CDR3 is 15 amino acids long. The V end was cut by 4 bases, the J end by 5 bases, with 12 bases between. CDR3 sequence: CASSSPLADNSPLHF. The CDR3 coding sequence is TGTGCCAGCAGTTCCCCCCTCGCGGATAATTCACCCCTCCACTTT.

The J gene is TRBJ2-3, the V gene TRBV10-1; possible D gene TRBD2, 6 bases. The V end lost 3 bases, the J end lost 0 bases, and 10 bases lay between the germline ends. Germline V gene lookup returns CDR1 WNHNN and CDR2 SYGVQD (reference sequence). CDR3 length equals 15 residues. The CDR3 sequence is CASSELAASTDTQYF. For the CDR3, the DNA is TGCGCCAGCAGTGAACTAGCAGCTAGCACAGATACGCAGTATTTT.

The V call is TRBV29-1, the J call TRBJ1-2; 7 bases are shared with TRBD1. V gave up 2 bases and J gave up 8 bases; unmatched junction bases: 11. The CDR3 extends over 14 amino acids. Looked up from germline, CDR1 is SQVTM and CDR2 is ANQGSEA. CDR3 in amino acids: CSVESSTGRTGYTF. In DNA form, the CDR3 reads TGCAGCGTTGAAAGTTCGACAGGGCGGACCGGCTACACCTTC.

This clone was seen a single time. The chain uses TRBV19 and TRBJ1-1, with 10 nucleotides matching TRBD1. The germline V gene has CDR1 LNHDA and CDR2 SQIVND (reference sequence). CDR3 length: 15 residues. Germline trimming cut 5 bases from V and 8 bases from J; bases unmatched to any gene: 11. The CDR3 loop is CASSLWTGGLQEAFF. Written as DNA, the CDR3 is TGTGCCAGTAGTCTTTGGACAGGGGGGCTTCAAGAAGCTTTCTTT. The complete variable domain, with remaining parts taken from reference TRBV19 and TRBJ1-1, reads DGGITQSPKYLFRKEGQNVTLSCEQNLNHDAMYWYRQDPGQGLRLIYYSQIVNDFQKGDIAEGYSVSREKKESFPLTVTSAQKNPTAFYLCASSLWTGGLQEAFFGQGTRLTVV.

V usage is TRBV6-6 and J usage is TRBJ1-1; the D gene is possibly TRBD1 (5 bases). Germline values: CDR1 MNHNY, CDR2 SVGAGI (reference sequence). V was pared by 6 bases and J by 6 bases, with 14 bases between. The CDR3 spans 13 residues. The CDR3 protein is CASSPQGRAEAFF. The CDR3 DNA sequence: TGTGCCAGCAGCCCCCAGGGAAGGGCTGAAGCTTTCTTT.

This clone was detected only once. The V call is TRBV6-5, the J call TRBJ1-4; TRBD1 matches at 9 bases. Trimming removed 0 bases from V and 8 bases from J; junction bases left unmatched: 7. Germline assignment: CDR1 MNHEY and CDR2 SVGAGI. The CDR3 length is 16 residues. CDR3 sequence (DNA): TGTGCCAGCAGTTACTCCGGGGGACAGGGAGGCGAAAAACTGTTTTTT. Translating it yields CASSYSGGQGGEKLFF.

The chain has TRBV18 and TRBJ1-5, with a possible D match to TRBD1 (5 bases). The germline V gene has CDR1 KGHSH and CDR2 LQKENI. This CDR3 spans 16 amino acids. Trimming took off 0 bases at V and 7 bases at J, with 16 bases between the two ends. The CDR3 region has the DNA TGTGCCAGCTCACCACCGGCCTCAGGGAAAAGCCAGCCCCAGCATTTT. Its protein product is CASSPPASGKSQPQHF.

This clone came up a few times. The J gene is TRBJ2-2, the V gene TRBV4-1; 12 bases map to TRBD2. From germline, CDR1 is MGHRA and CDR2 YSYEKL. Unmatched junction bases numbered 4, after V lost 10 bases and J lost 4 bases. The CDR3 runs 14 residues. The CDR3 DNA is TGCGCCACGAGACTAGCGGGGGCCACCGGGGAGCTGTTTTTT. Protein: CATRLAGATGELFF.

The chain has TRBV6-5 and TRBJ1-2; D is uncertain. CDR3 length: 14 amino acids. Looked up from germline, CDR1 is MNHEY and CDR2 is SVGAGI. V shed 10 bases and J shed 6 bases, with 21 bases lying between them. CDR3: CATRMMGSEHGYTF. The CDR3 coding sequence is TGTGCCACCCGAATGATGGGGTCCGAACATGGCTACACCTTC.

This clone was seen a single time. The V gene is TRBV19, the J gene TRBJ1-2, with D tentatively TRBD1 (5 bases). The CDR3 is 14 residues long. Germline lookup yields CDR1 LNHDA and CDR2 SQIVND (reference sequence). V dropped 2 bases and J dropped 7 bases, with 14 bases sitting between them. Written as DNA, the CDR3 is TGTGCCAGTAGTATATCCTCAGGGTATCGTGGCTACACCTTC. It specifies CASSISSGYRGYTF.

This clone was recorded a few times. V is TRBV28 and J is TRBJ1-6, with 12 bases matching TRBD1. Germline V gives CDR1 MDHEN, CDR2 SYDVKM. CDR3 length equals 18 residues. J was trimmed by 0 bases and V by 3 bases; bases with no gene match: 3. The CDR3 loop is CASSFPGQGASYNSPLHF. CDR3 in DNA: TGTGCCAGCAGTTTTCCGGGACAGGGGGCCTCCTATAATTCACCCCTCCACTTT. The variable domain in full, with the rest retrieved from reference TRBV28 and TRBJ1-6, is DVKVTQSSRYLVKRTGEKVFLECVQDMDHENMFWYRQDPGLGLRLIYFSYDVKMKEKGDIPEGYSVSREKKERFSLILESASTNQTSMYLCASSFPGQGASYNSPLHFGNGTRLTVT.